This T cell receptor (beta chain) was obtained from a study of T cells after yellow fever vaccination. Points from the study as a whole: The booster saw the reappearance of most primary-vaccination clones (around 96% CD4, around 88% CD8).

TCRdb re-analysed the 5' RACE reads in MiXCR, keeping a single row per CDR3 protein. The sample has a few hundred thousand distinct CDR3 sequences, about 3.5% seen once; the top ten hold about 25%. There are 16 residues in the CDR3. The V gene end was trimmed by 0 bases and the J gene end by 4 bases; junction bases not matched to a gene: 7. From germline, CDR1 is SGHRS and CDR2 YFSETQ. Comment on this clonotype: Its target is not known.

The J gene is TRBJ2-1, the V gene TRBV5-1; 7 bases match TRBD2. The clonotype originates from a man between 18 and 35 years old who received the YFV17D yellow fever vaccine. Source: PBMCs, taken on the day of the yellow fever booster vaccination. CDR3 sequence reads: CASSLGSQRGYNEQFF. In nucleotides, the CDR3 is TGCGCCAGCAGCTTGGGCTCCCAGCGGGGTTACAATGAGCAGTTCTTC.